This T cell receptor beta chain was obtained from a study of glioma-infiltrating T cells. Comment on this clonotype: Its antigen is not identified.

Trimming removed 4 bases from V and 1 base from J, with 17 bases in between. This CDR3 region has 17 residues. Germline CDR1 and CDR2: LGHNA and YNFKEQ. Study findings and constraints: Only very few CDR3 sequences appeared in both tissue and blood. Gliomas, especially low-grade, showed above-expected tissue-blood divergence; non-neoplastic patients showed below.

Amplification of TCR alpha and beta CDR3 regions from RNA used iRepertoire nested multiplex PCR. From the multiplex PCR reads, TCRdb called clonotypes with MiXCR, one entry per CDR3 protein. The sample has 93,000 or so distinct CDR3 sequences, 25% to 35% seen once. The specimen sequenced was glioma tissue, nonneoplastic brain tissue, or PBMCs (not recorded which). The TCR comes from a human donor with low-grade glioma or glioblastoma, undergoing nonglioma brain surgery, or in good health (not recorded which). The chain couples TRBV4-2 to TRBJ1-3; weak D call: TRBD1 (5 bases). The CDR3 nucleotides are TGTGCCAGCAGCCGGGGACTTGGATCAAGGTCTGGAAACACCATATATTTT. Protein: CASSRGLGSRSGNTIYF.